This TCR beta chain was obtained from a study of control samples from healthy donors and cancer patients. Germline assignment: CDR1 SNHLY and CDR2 FYNNEI. Germline trimming cut 4 bases from V and 1 base from J; bases unmatched to any gene: 3. This CDR3 region has 15 residues. The repertoire was sequenced with immunoSEQ multiplex PCR; TCRdb's copy has only in-frame clones and lacks some. The sample includes around 230,000 clones, over 90% seen only once; the top ten take approximately 1.4%. The sequenced material came from blood. The receptor comes from a middle-aged man in good health. The rearrangement joins TRBV2 to TRBJ2-3, with 9 positions matching TRBD2. The CDR3 nucleotides read TGTGCCAGCAGTGGAGTAGCGGGGGGCACAGATACGCAGTATTTT. The encoded protein is CASSGVAGGTDTQYF. Filled out from reference TRBV2 and TRBJ2-3, the complete variable domain reads EPEVTQTPSHQVTQMGQEVILRCVPISNHLYFYWYRQILGQKVEFLVSFYNNEISEKSEIFDDQFSVERPDGSNFTLKIRSTKLEDSAMYFCASSGVAGGTDTQYFGPGTRLTVL.